This T cell receptor (beta chain) originates from a study of blood T cells in healthy people across ages. Then a second PCR, running about 6 to 12 cycles, was carried out with a sample-barcoded 5' primer and a J-beta primer mix. One entry per CDR3 protein results from TCRdb running MiXCR on the 5' RACE reads. The sample lists hundreds of thousands of distinct CDR3 sequences; 49% were seen once. CDR1 MNHEY and CDR2 SVGAGI come from the germline V gene. V lost 9 bases and J 5 bases, leaving 16 bases between the germline ends. This CDR3 has 13 residues. The chain links TRBV6-5 to TRBJ2-5; unclear D gene. Sample: blood. This sequence was found in a woman in her fifties or sixties in good health. The CDR3 DNA follows: TGTGCCAGTCGCCTCAGGTTGAGGGAGACCCAGTACTTC. Translating gives CASRLRLRETQYF.